This TCR beta chain comes out of a study of cytomegalovirus exposure and HLA in healthy donors. Study-level results: Three chains linked to CMV were shown in vitro to be specific for CMV antigens.

The trim removed 7 bases at V and 6 bases at J, leaving 12 bases unmatched. The CDR3 sequence is 15 residues long. The V gene's germline CDR1 is LNHDA and CDR2 SQIVND (reference sequence). With 60 Vbeta and 13 Jbeta primers, the PCR was carried out. This table comes from immunoSEQ multiplex PCR, and its TCRdb copy is limited to in-frame clones, with some not included. The sample contains fewer than 200,000 clones, 71% of which appear only once. About this clone itself: Its specificity is unknown.

The sequence came from a woman in her 30s in good health and CMV-seronegative. This chain connects TRBV19 to TRBJ1-1, with TRBD1 identical over 9 bases. Sequencing was carried out using PBMCs. CDR3 DNA sequence: TGTGCCAGTATAATAACAGGGGGCGTTTCGGCTGAAGCTTTCTTT. Protein sequence: CASIITGGVSAEAFF.